This paragraph reports one TCR beta chain. Antigen unknown. TCRdb fed the 5' RACE reads into MiXCR, producing one record per CDR3 protein. Of about 65,000 distinct CDR3 sequences in the sample, approximately 4.1% were seen once. These data originate in a study of neurological immune-mediated disorders. The trim removed 6 bases at V and 5 bases at J, leaving 5 bases unmatched. In germline, CDR1 is SGHAT, CDR2 FQNNGV. CDR3 size: 13 residues. Study observations and caveats: The level of TCR clonal expansion was highest in patients with HTLV-1-associated myelopathy and lowest in multiple sclerosis, where it fell below the level seen in healthy controls. It was the repertoires of 18 of 34 multiple sclerosis patients that phylogenetic grouping placed in one related-CDR3 cluster, which is a possible signature.

For the unsorted libraries, 2 million PBMCs stored at -80 C served as input. This TCR was sampled from a man between 50 and 59 years old with multiple sclerosis. V usage is TRBV11-2 and J usage is TRBJ2-5; 8 bases line up with TRBD2. What was sequenced was PBMCs. The CDR3 reads CASSRSGVETQYF. CDR3 DNA sequence: TGTGCCAGCAGTCGTAGCGGGGTGGAGACCCAGTACTTC. Full variable domain (remainder filled in from reference TRBV11-2 and TRBJ2-5): EAGVAQSPRYKIIEKRQSVAFWCNPISGHATLYWYQQILGQGPKLLIQFQNNGVVDDSQLPKDRFSAERLKGVDSTLKIQPAKLEDSAVYLCASSRSGVETQYFGPGTRLLVL.